The 3 T cell receptor beta chains in this list originate from one sample, sequenced in a study of T cells after yellow fever vaccination. Using its own MiXCR run on the 5' RACE reads, TCRdb lists one record per CDR3 protein. The sample holds 510,000 or so distinct CDR3 sequences; around 21% are singletons and the top ten take approximately 15%. The input for sequencing was PBMCs, taken 15 days after the yellow fever booster vaccination. Source of these receptors: a young man who received the YFV17D yellow fever vaccine.

V and J are TRBV10-3 and TRBJ1-2; 9 positions match TRBD1. Germline lookup yields CDR1 ENHRY and CDR2 SYGVKD. V dropped 6 bases and J dropped 2; count of bases not matched to a gene: 4. This CDR3 is 14 amino acids long. CDR3 nucleotide sequence: TGTGCCATCAGGGAACAGGGGGCCAACTATGGCTACACCTTC. Protein: CAIREQGANYGYTF.

This chain uses TRBV23-1 with TRBJ2-2; D unclear. TRBV23-1 is designated an ORF whose function remains uncertain. The V end was cut by 0 bases, the J end by 5 bases, with 10 bases between. The CDR3 sequence is 15 residues long. The CDR3 protein is CASSQSIAKTGELFF. The CDR3 nucleotides are TGCGCCAGCAGTCAATCGATTGCCAAAACCGGGGAGCTGTTTTTT.

This clonotype was picked up a small number of times. At one end, the junction sequence differs from germline, possibly due to a read error. V is TRBV29-1 and J is TRBJ2-5; TRBD1 matches 8 bases. In germline, CDR1 is SQVTM, CDR2 ANQGSEA. The CDR3 covers 12 residues. The CDR3 sequence is CSADGQGETQHF. The CDR3 nucleotides read TGCAGCGCCGACGGACAGGGAGAGACCCAGCACTTC.